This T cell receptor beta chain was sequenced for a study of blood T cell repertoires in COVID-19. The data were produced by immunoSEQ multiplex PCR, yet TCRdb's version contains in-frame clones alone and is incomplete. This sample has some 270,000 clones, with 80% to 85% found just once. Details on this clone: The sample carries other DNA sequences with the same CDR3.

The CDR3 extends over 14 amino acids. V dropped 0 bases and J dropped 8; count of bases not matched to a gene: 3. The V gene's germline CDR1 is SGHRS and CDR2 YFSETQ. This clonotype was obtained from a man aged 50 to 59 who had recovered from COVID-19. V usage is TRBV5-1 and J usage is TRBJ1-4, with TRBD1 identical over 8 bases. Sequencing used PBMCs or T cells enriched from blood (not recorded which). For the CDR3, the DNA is TGCGCCAGCAGCTTGGGACAGGGGCGCGAAAAACTGTTTTTT. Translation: CASSLGQGREKLFF. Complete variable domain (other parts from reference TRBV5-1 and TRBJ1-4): KAGVTQTPRYLIKTRGQQVTLSCSPISGHRSVSWYQQTPGQGLQFLFEYFSETQRNKGNFPGRFSGRQFSNSRSEMNVSTLELGDSALYLCASSLGQGREKLFFGSGTQLSVL.